There are many counts of the clone carrying this T cell receptor (beta chain). Its antigen is unknown. This specimen belongs to a study of blood T cells in healthy people across ages. Each donor was a healthy Caucasian individual from Russia, aged roughly 6 to 95. Together with a sample-barcoded 5' primer, a J-beta primer mix was included in a second PCR lasting about 7 to 11 cycles. Every cDNA molecule bore a tag from a template-switch adaptor containing 12 random nucleotides. TCRdb redid the calling of the 5' RACE reads with MiXCR, one entry per CDR3 protein. Of 500,000 to 700,000 distinct CDR3 sequences detected, approximately 30% appear once; the ten largest clones hold 15% to 18%. Study-wide results and limits: TCR beta diversity tracked closely with naive T cell percentage. Naive CD4+ cell counts and diversity both ran higher in long-lived than in aged donors.

The length of the CDR3 is 18 residues. Trimming took off 10 bases at V and 3 bases at J, with 25 bases between the two ends. CDR1 MNHNS and CDR2 SASEGT come from the germline V gene. This TCR derives from an elderly woman in good health. The chain combines TRBV6-1 with TRBJ2-6; D may be TRBD2 (6 bases). The sample comprised blood. The DNA for the CDR3 is TGTGCCACGTTCGAGGGAGGACTTCCTGCTGTTGGGGCCAACGTCCTGACTTTC. This sequence encodes CATFEGGLPAVGANVLTF.